The present T cell receptor (beta chain) was sequenced within a study of CD8 T cells in ankylosing spondylitis. The study, taken as a whole, reports: Fewer than 10 highly homologous variants made up a TCR beta motif that seemed to typify ankylosing spondylitis blood.

A single record per CDR3 protein comes from TCRdb applying MiXCR to the 5' RACE reads. The repertoire holds 390,000 or so distinct CDR3 sequences, with 20% to 25% as singletons. The CDR3 consists of 16 residues. CDR1 is SNHLY and CDR2 is FYNNEI in the germline V gene. V shed 5 bases and J 0 bases; nucleotides not matched to a gene: 8. On this clonotype: Its specificity is not known.

The origin of this receptor is a male donor with ankylosing spondylitis. This chain joins TRBV2 and TRBJ2-7; TRBD1 agrees at 9 bases. Source material: blood, either unsorted or a sorted T cell fraction (not recorded which). The CDR3 here is CASSKGDRVGSYEQYF. DNA of the CDR3: TGTGCCAGCAGTAAGGGGGACAGGGTAGGCTCCTACGAGCAGTACTTC.